A single sample gave rise to the 4 T cell receptor beta chains below, sequenced in a study of blood T cell repertoires in COVID-19. Profiled with immunoSEQ multiplex PCR; TCRdb holds only in-frame clones, not every one. This sample has around 230,000 clones; more than 65% occur once, and the top ten carry about 7.4%. Sequencing used peripheral blood. The receptor set was obtained from a woman aged 80 or older with acute or convalescent COVID-19.

This clone has just a few counts. The chain has TRBV7-8 and TRBJ1-1, with 10 bases aligning to TRBD1. CDR3 length equals 16 residues. J lost 3 bases, V lost 0 bases, and 4 bases had no gene match. Germline CDR1 SGHVS, CDR2 FQNEAQ. The CDR3 sequence is CASSLAGTGVDTEAFF. DNA for the CDR3: TGTGCCAGCAGCTTAGCGGGGACAGGGGTGGACACTGAAGCTTTCTTT. The variable domain in full, with the rest retrieved from reference TRBV7-8 and TRBJ1-1, is GAGVSQSPRYKVAKRGQDVALRCDPISGHVSLFWYQQALGQGPEFLTYFQNEAQLDKSGLPSDRFFAERPEGSVSTLKIQRTQQEDSAVYLCASSLAGTGVDTEAFFGQGTRLTVV.

The chain uses TRBV14 and TRBJ2-5; D might be TRBD1 (6 bases). The CDR3 covers 20 residues. Trimming took 0 bases from V and 1 from J, leaving 24 bases between them. Germline values: CDR1 SGHDN, CDR2 FVKESK. The CDR3 sequence: CASSQESGWGLLTLQETQYF. The CDR3 DNA reads as TGTGCCAGCAGCCAAGAATCGGGCTGGGGGCTCCTAACCCTCCAAGAGACCCAGTACTTC.

The chain uses TRBV2 and TRBJ2-2; TRBD1 aligns across 9 bases. The germline gives CDR1 SNHLY, CDR2 FYNNEI. After removal of 4 bases from V and 4 bases from J, the junction contained 7 bases not matched to a gene. CDR3 length: 16 residues. CDR3 sequence reads: CASSVGTGRLTGELFF. CDR3 sequence (DNA): TGTGCCAGCAGTGTGGGGACAGGGAGGCTCACCGGGGAGCTGTTTTTT.

This clone was seen only a few times. The chain carries TRBV7-3 and TRBJ1-1; no firm D call. Germline values: CDR1 SGHTA, CDR2 FQGTGA. Trimming shortened V by 4 bases and J by 5 bases, and 14 bases separated the two germline ends. This CDR3 is built from 14 residues. The CDR3 spells CASSSVVGATEAFF. CDR3 sequence (DNA): TGTGCCAGCAGCTCCGTTGTTGGAGCAACTGAAGCTTTCTTT.